The present T cell receptor beta chain was sequenced within a study of cytomegalovirus exposure and HLA in healthy donors. About the study: Out of 150 million to 200 million T cells, an earlier analysis found fewer than 140 million unique TCR beta sequences in total. Overall study findings and caveats: 87-base-pair reads could not separate some V segments, including TRBV6-2 and TRBV6-3. Among TCR beta chains of equal frequency, HLA-associated ones were more clonally expanded in a later analysis.

In germline, CDR1 is SGHTA, CDR2 FQGNSA. The CDR3 extends over 14 amino acids. V shed 3 bases, J shed 5 bases, and the junction held 3 bases outside the gene matches. The PCR ran on 60 Vbeta and 13 Jbeta primers. Sequenced by immunoSEQ multiplex PCR; TCRdb stores in-frame clones only, minus some. The table records about 130,000 clones, over 60% of them present only once. Donors sampled were nominally healthy, though unrecorded immune exposures were likely. With respect to this clone: Its antigen is still unknown.

This TCR derives from a woman aged 60-75 years in good health and CMV-seronegative. Material: PBMCs. V gene TRBV7-2 combines with J gene TRBJ2-1; 8 nucleotides line up with TRBD2. The DNA for the CDR3 is TGTGCCAGCAGCTTTAGCGGGGTTAACAATGAGCAGTTCTTC. Protein: CASSFSGVNNEQFF. Combining the CDR3 with reference TRBV7-2 and TRBJ2-1 gives the whole variable domain GAGVSQSPSNKVTEKGKDVELRCDPISGHTALYWYRQSLGQGLEFLIYFQGNSAPDKSGLPSDRFSAERTGGSVSTLTIQRTQQEDSAVYLCASSFSGVNNEQFFGPGTRLTVL.